The 17 T cell receptor beta chains in this list originate from one sample, sequenced in a study of blood T cell repertoires in COVID-19. Method: immunoSEQ multiplex PCR; TCRdb's copy keeps in-frame clones and lacks some. The sample yields 170,000 or so clones, 86% seen once. Specimen: peripheral blood. Receptors originate from a man in his forties or fifties with active or convalescent COVID-19.

The V and J genes are TRBV3-1 (or the pseudogene TRBV3-2) and TRBJ1-3; 7 bases fit TRBD1. The germline V gene has CDR1 LGHDT and CDR2 YNNKEL (reference sequence). This CDR3 region has 17 residues. J lost 0 bases, V lost 2 bases, and 7 bases had no gene match. The chain's CDR3 is CASSQRQGHTSGNTIYF. The CDR3, as DNA: TGTGCCAGCAGCCAACGACAGGGACACACCTCTGGAAACACCATATATTTT.

The chain links TRBV18 to TRBJ1-1, with D maybe TRBD1 (6 bases). This CDR3 spans 14 amino acids. Germline assignment: CDR1 KGHSH and CDR2 LQKENI. Between the trimmed V and J ends, which lost 0 bases and 4 bases, there was a span of 9 bases. The CDR3 spells CASSPPVRGTEAFF. CDR3 sequence (DNA): TGTGCCAGCTCACCACCGGTCAGGGGCACTGAAGCTTTCTTT.

The V gene is TRBV2, the J gene TRBJ1-1; D may be TRBD1 (5 bases). The CDR3 length is 13 residues. V lost 7 bases and J 10 bases, leaving 19 bases between the germline ends. CDR1 and CDR2 from the germline V gene are SNHLY and FYNNEI. CDR3 sequence (DNA): TGTGCCAGCACCCAAGAGCCCAGGGTCGGAGCTTTCTTT. As protein: CASTQEPRVGAFF.

The gene calls are TRBV12-3 or TRBV12-4 and TRBJ2-5, with D perhaps matching TRBD1 (6 bases). The CDR3 spans 12 residues. With 2 bases removed from V and 7 bases from J, the gap between germline ends came to 8 bases. The CDR3 DNA follows: TGTGCCAGCAGTTTACGAGGGGGGACCCAGTACTTC. This translates into CASSLRGGTQYF.

This chain uses TRBV9 with TRBJ2-5; tentative D call: TRBD2 (7 bases). V lost 4 bases to trimming and J lost 5 bases, with 15 bases between them. This CDR3 contains 14 residues. From germline, CDR1 is SGDLS and CDR2 YYNGEE. In nucleotides, the CDR3 is TGTGCCAGCAGCCTGGGGGGGCTTGGGGAGACCCAGTACTTC. Protein sequence: CASSLGGLGETQYF.

V is TRBV24-1 and J is TRBJ2-3; D might be TRBD2 (6 bases). CDR1 is KGHDR, CDR2 SFDVKD, per germline. Deletions cut 12 bases from V and 5 bases from J, with 8 bases between. There are 10 residues in the CDR3. The CDR3 spells CAVSGDTQYF. In DNA form, the CDR3 reads TGTGCCGTTAGCGGAGATACGCAGTATTTT.

The J gene is TRBJ2-4, the V gene TRBV19; D may be TRBD1 (6 bases). The CDR3 totals 16 residues. The germline gives CDR1 LNHDA, CDR2 SQIVND (reference sequence). Trimming cost V 8 bases and J 1 base, with 18 bases left between them. This CDR3 reads CASQTSGALAKNIQYF. The CDR3 DNA reads as TGTGCCAGTCAAACCTCAGGGGCCTTGGCCAAAAACATTCAGTACTTC.

V is TRBV10-3 and J is TRBJ1-3; D unresolved. V was trimmed by 2 bases and J by 7 bases, leaving 9 bases between them. This CDR3 is built from 13 residues. Germline loops: CDR1 ENHRY, CDR2 SYGVKD. CDR3 protein: CAISEEQRNTIYF. CDR3 coding DNA: TGTGCCATCAGTGAGGAACAGCGGAACACCATATATTTT.

This sequence joins TRBV3-1 (or the pseudogene TRBV3-2) and TRBJ1-2; 9 bases fit TRBD1. Trimming took 2 bases from V and 7 from J; bases not matched to a gene: 5. The length of the CDR3 is 14 residues. Germline V gene data show CDR1 as LGHDT and CDR2 as YNNKEL (reference sequence). This chain's CDR3 is CASSQTGTGFGYTF. As DNA, the CDR3 is TGTGCCAGCAGCCAAACCGGGACAGGGTTTGGCTACACCTTC.

The chain uses TRBV27 and TRBJ1-1; 7 bases are shared with TRBD1. CDR1 is MNHEY and CDR2 is SMNVEV in the germline V gene (reference sequence). This CDR3 comprises 12 residues. J was trimmed by 10 bases and V by 7 bases; bases with no gene match: 9. The CDR3 sequence is CASTTRGMGAFF. The CDR3, as DNA: TGTGCCAGCACAACCAGGGGGATGGGAGCTTTCTTT.

The gene calls are TRBV24-1 and TRBJ2-1, with D possibly being TRBD1 (6 bases). V lost 2 bases and J lost 3, with 16 bases in between. Germline-derived CDR1 and CDR2 are KGHDR and SFDVKD. CDR3 length: 17 amino acids. The CDR3 bases are TGTGCCACCAGTGATTCCTGGACAGACGAGGTCTACAATGAGCAGTTCTTC. Its protein is CATSDSWTDEVYNEQFF.

The V and J genes are TRBV7-9 and TRBJ2-5; no definite D call. This CDR3 has 12 residues. V gave up 2 bases and J gave up 5 bases, with 6 bases separating them. From germline, CDR1 is SEHNR and CDR2 FQNEAQ (reference sequence). CDR3 coding DNA: TGTGCCAGCAGCTTACCCGGGGAGACCCAGTACTTC. It yields the protein CASSLPGETQYF.

This chain joins TRBV19 and TRBJ2-5; D call uncertain. Trimming took 5 bases from V and 4 from J, leaving 8 bases between them. The CDR3 has 12 amino acids. Germline-derived CDR1 and CDR2 are LNHDA and SQIVND (reference sequence). The CDR3 DNA reads as TGTGCCAGTAGTCCGAGAGGAGAGACCCAGTACTTC. Its protein product is CASSPRGETQYF.

The J gene is TRBJ1-2, the V gene TRBV6-4, with D uncertain. This CDR3 contains 13 residues. V lost 3 bases and J lost 4, with 9 bases in between. Germline V gene data show CDR1 as MRHNA and CDR2 as SNTAGT. As DNA, the CDR3 is TGTGCCAGCAGTGAAGAGGGTACCTATGGCTACACCTTC. Translating gives CASSEEGTYGYTF.

The rearrangement links TRBV19 to TRBJ2-7, with D possibly TRBD2 on 6 matching bases. Trimming stripped 3 bases from V and 0 bases from J, with 12 bases between. The CDR3 length is 15 residues. CDR1 and CDR2 from the germline V gene are LNHDA and SQIVND (reference sequence). The CDR3 sequence: CASSIGGLDSYEQYF. The CDR3 nucleotides read TGTGCCAGTAGTATTGGGGGACTGGACTCCTACGAGCAGTACTTC. Using reference TRBV19 and TRBJ2-7 for the parts outside the CDR3, the full variable domain is DGGITQSPKYLFRKEGQNVTLSCEQNLNHDAMYWYRQDPGQGLRLIYYSQIVNDFQKGDIAEGYSVSREKKESFPLTVTSAQKNPTAFYLCASSIGGLDSYEQYFGPGTRLTVT.

This clone showed up just once. A much larger clone lies one base from this, so it may be a read error. This chain uses TRBV7-8 with TRBJ2-7, with D possibly being TRBD2 (7 bases). Germline assignment: CDR1 SGHVS and CDR2 FQNEAQ. V was cut by 1 base and J by 2 bases, with 9 bases left in between. The CDR3 has 14 residues. CDR3 nucleotides: TGTGCCAGCAGCTTAGACGGGGGGCCCTACGAGCAGTACTTC. Translating gives CASSLDGGPYEQYF.

The chain is built from TRBV28 and TRBJ1-1, with D tentatively TRBD1 (5 bases). This CDR3 comprises 14 residues. Per the germline V gene, CDR1 is MDHEN and CDR2 is SYDVKM. The V gene lost 5 bases and the J gene lost 2 bases, with 12 bases spanning the gap. The CDR3 bases are TGTGCCAGCAGTCGGACATTTGGTAACACTGAAGCTTTCTTT. It codes for CASSRTFGNTEAFF.